Below, 28 T cell receptor beta chains from the same sample are listed, as sequenced in a study of metastatic and nonmetastatic thyroid tumors. TCRdb re-called the PCR reads with MiXCR. The sample consists of tens of thousands of clones, 17% of them appearing once. Every patient underwent thyroid surgery untreated. The sample comprised tumor tissue. Receptors originate from a female donor with papillary thyroid cancer or a benign thyroid nodule (not recorded which). Some clones in this sample may be carry-over from other donors' samples.

This clone was counted once. V gene TRBV20-1 combines with J gene TRBJ2-7, with D tentatively TRBD2 (6 bases). This CDR3 contains 14 residues. Trimming shortened V by 3 bases and J by 4 bases, and 16 bases separated the two germline ends. Germline loops: CDR1 DFQATT, CDR2 SNEGSKA (reference sequence). The CDR3: CSARTAKSGYEQYF. CDR3 sequence (DNA): TGCAGTGCTAGGACAGCTAAAAGCGGGTACGAGCAGTACTTC.

This chain connects TRBV6-2 or TRBV6-3 to TRBJ2-6; 9 nucleotides align to TRBD1. J was trimmed by 2 bases and V by 6 bases; bases with no gene match: 14. The CDR3 length is 19 residues. CDR1 is MNHEY, CDR2 SVGEGT, per germline. CDR3 sequence reads: CASRRTGTGFITGANVLTF. CDR3 bases: TGTGCCAGCAGGAGAACCGGGACAGGGTTCATCACTGGGGCCAACGTCCTGACTTTC.

This clone was counted ten times or more. The chain recombines TRBV7-9 with TRBJ1-6; D gene ambiguous. V lost 5 bases to trimming and J lost 6 bases, with 8 bases between them. This CDR3 region has 13 residues. The germline CDR1 and CDR2 sequences are SEHNR and FQNEAQ (reference sequence). In nucleotides, the CDR3 is TGTGCCAGCAGCCCTGCAATTAATTCACCCCTCCACTTT. Residues: CASSPAINSPLHF.

The chain is built from TRBV18 and TRBJ2-7, with D tentatively TRBD1 or TRBD2 (6 bases each). V lost 3 bases and J lost 5, with 17 bases in between. There are 15 residues in the CDR3. CDR1 and CDR2 (germline): KGHSH, LQKENI. The CDR3 bases are TGTGCCAGCTCACCCGACGAGGGGGACTGGAACGAGCAGTACTTC. Translation: CASSPDEGDWNEQYF.

At least ten counts were recorded for this clone. The chain links TRBV7-8 to TRBJ1-1; D is unclear. From germline, CDR1 is SGHVS and CDR2 FQNEAQ. CDR3 size: 13 residues. The germline V and J ends were trimmed by 4 bases and 5 bases, with 11 bases remaining between them. CDR3 sequence reads: CASSSQMGTEAFF. As DNA, the CDR3 is TGTGCCAGCAGCTCCCAGATGGGTACTGAAGCTTTCTTT. Based on the CDR3 plus reference TRBV7-8 and TRBJ1-1, the full variable domain is GAGVSQSPRYKVAKRGQDVALRCDPISGHVSLFWYQQALGQGPEFLTYFQNEAQLDKSGLPSDRFFAERPEGSVSTLKIQRTQQEDSAVYLCASSSQMGTEAFFGQGTRLTVV.

This clone was seen ten or more times. This chain's CDR3 is CASSDTSRRNEQFF. The CDR3 nucleotides read TGTGCCAGCAGTGACACTAGCCGTAGGAATGAGCAGTTCTTC. The chain combines TRBV6-1 with TRBJ2-1; tentatively, D is TRBD2 (6 bases). The germline V gene has CDR1 MNHNS and CDR2 SASEGT. The CDR3 is 14 residues long. V shed 3 bases and J shed 7 bases, with 13 bases lying between them.

This clone was observed a handful of times. A read error may produce the germline difference seen at one junction end. The chain employs TRBV2 and TRBJ1-2, with D unresolved. In germline, CDR1 is SNHLY, CDR2 FYNNEI. The CDR3 is made up of 14 amino acids. CDR3 in amino acids: CSSSSGERNYGYTF. The CDR3 DNA is TGTTCCAGCAGTTCAGGTGAGCGAAACTATGGCTACACCTTC.

This clone was picked up many times. The missing conserved phenylalanine or tryptophan at the end of this CDR3 makes a read error likely. This sequence joins TRBV20-1 and TRBJ1-2; D uncertain. V lost 3 bases, J lost 4 bases, and 12 bases lay in between. Germline V gives CDR1 DFQATT, CDR2 SNEGSKA (reference sequence). There are 13 residues in the CDR3. The CDR3 is CSASFPTGYGYTS. CDR3 DNA: TGCAGTGCTAGTTTTCCGACTGGCTATGGCTACACCTCC.

Of note for this clone: A much bigger clone sits one base away, suggesting this may be a read error. The chain couples TRBV3-1 to TRBJ2-5; D may be TRBD1 or TRBD2 (5 bases each). This CDR3 contains 14 residues. Per the germline V gene, CDR1 is LGHDT and CDR2 is YNNKEL (reference sequence). CDR3 residues: CASRQGLGTQTQYF. In nucleotides, the CDR3 is TGTGCCAGCAGACAAGGCCTAGGGACGCAGACCCAGTACTTC.

This clone came up many times. V is TRBV13 and J is TRBJ1-6; D uncertain. V was trimmed by 5 bases and J by 7 bases, leaving 15 bases between them. The CDR3 runs to 15 residues. CDR1 is PRHDT and CDR2 is FYEKMQ in the germline V gene (reference sequence). The CDR3 coding sequence is TGTGCCAGCAGCCGTTCTCCCGGGAGAAATTCACCCCTCCACTTT. Residues: CASSRSPGRNSPLHF.

The table lists this clone with many counts. The chain employs TRBV4-3 and TRBJ2-7; D not certain. Germline V lookup: CDR1 LGHNA, CDR2 YSLEER. Trimming pared 0 bases from V and 3 bases from J, leaving 12 bases between. The CDR3 loop spans 15 amino acids. The CDR3 loop reads CASSQETSSRYEQYF. CDR3 nucleotides: TGCGCCAGCAGCCAAGAGACGTCCTCTCGCTACGAGCAGTACTTC.

This clone was seen once. This chain joins TRBV7-9 and TRBJ2-3; a weak D match, TRBD2 (6 bases). V gave up 4 bases and J gave up 1 base, with 9 bases separating them. The CDR3 runs 14 residues. The germline CDR1 and CDR2 sequences are SEHNR and FQNEAQ (reference sequence). The chain's CDR3 is CASSSGVGTDTQYF. For the CDR3, the DNA is TGTGCCAGCAGCTCGGGAGTTGGCACAGATACGCAGTATTTT.

This clone was observed at least ten times. One junction end disagrees with the germline gene, perhaps due to a read error. The V call is TRBV29-1, the J call TRBJ2-3, with 14 bases lining up with TRBD2. CDR1 SQVTM and CDR2 ANQGSEA come from the germline V gene. The CDR3 loop spans 18 amino acids. CDR3 nucleotide sequence: TGTAGCGTTGAGATTTTATTAGGGACTAGCGGGGGCATAGATACGCAGTATTTT. It yields the protein CSVEILLGTSGGIDTQYF.

This clone has ten or more counts. The rearrangement joins TRBV28 to TRBJ2-4; tentatively, D is TRBD1 (5 bases). This CDR3 is 14 amino acids long. The germline V gene has CDR1 MDHEN and CDR2 SYDVKM. V was pared by 4 bases and J by 4 bases, with 11 bases between. CDR3 nucleotide sequence: TGTGCCAGCAGTTCGACAGCGCTAAAAAACATTCAGTACTTC. Its protein product is CASSSTALKNIQYF.

This clone occurred a few times. This chain joins TRBV2 and TRBJ1-5; unclear D gene. Trimming stripped 3 bases from V and 4 bases from J, with 10 bases between. The CDR3 extends over 14 amino acids. Germline CDR1 is SNHLY and CDR2 is FYNNEI. CDR3 coding DNA: TGTGCCAGCAGTGACAGGTCCCTTAATCAGCCCCAGCATTTT. Protein product: CASSDRSLNQPQHF.

The table lists this clone with many counts. The chain has TRBV12-3 or TRBV12-4 and TRBJ2-5, with D perhaps TRBD2 (6 bases). CDR3 length equals 16 residues. V lost 5 bases, J lost 5 bases, and 21 bases lay in between. The CDR3: CASSTGAGFTRETQYF. The CDR3 DNA sequence: TGTGCCAGCAGTACCGGAGCGGGTTTTACAAGGGAGACCCAGTACTTC.

This clone was seen ten or more times. This chain links TRBV7-3 with TRBJ2-1; 15 positions match TRBD2. V was pared by 5 bases and J by 9 bases, with 5 bases of the junction left unmatched. CDR3 length: 15 amino acids. In germline, CDR1 is SGHTA, CDR2 FQGTGA. DNA for the CDR3: TGTGCCAGCAGCCCCGGACTAGCGGGAGGGTTTGAGCAGTTCTTC. This translates into CASSPGLAGGFEQFF.

This clone was counted ten times or more. The V and J genes are TRBV7-2 and TRBJ2-7, with 11 positions matching TRBD2. With V trimmed by 3 bases and J by 6 bases, 7 bases remained unmatched. The CDR3 length is 15 residues. CDR1 is SGHTA and CDR2 is FQGNSA in the germline V gene. The CDR3 DNA follows: TGTGCCAGCAGCTTCAAACTAGCGGGAGAGGGCGAGCAGTACTTC. Amino acid sequence: CASSFKLAGEGEQYF.

Notes on this clone: This may arise from a read error, as a much more abundant clone is one base away. J is TRBJ1-1 and V is TRBV27; D is unresolved. Germline CDR1 is MNHEY and CDR2 is SMNVEV (reference sequence). This CDR3 comprises 11 residues. With 7 bases removed from V and 10 bases from J, the gap between germline ends came to 13 bases. The CDR3 loop is CASINHMGAFF. The CDR3 DNA sequence: TGTGCCAGCATCAACCACATGGGAGCTTTCTTT.

This clone is labeled medium-sized (0.01 to 0.1%). The chain couples TRBV18 to TRBJ2-6; unclear D gene. CDR3 length: 12 amino acids. V gave up 2 bases and J gave up 8 bases, with 4 bases separating them. Germline values: CDR1 KGHSH, CDR2 LQKENI. For the CDR3, the DNA is TGTGCCAGCTCACCAGGGTCCAACGTCCTGACTTTC. It yields the protein CASSPGSNVLTF.

A remark on this clone: The junction and the germline gene differ at one end; a read error may be behind it. The chain is built from TRBV11-2 and TRBJ2-7; D unresolved. CDR1 SGHAT and CDR2 FQNNGV come from the germline V gene. The CDR3 runs 15 residues. CDR3 DNA sequence: TGTGCCAGCATCTTAGCTAGTGTATCCTACTACGAGCAGTACTTC. Translated: CASILASVSYYEQYF.

This clone has just a few counts. Since a much larger clone is just one base distant, this may be a read error. The chain links TRBV5-1 to TRBJ2-1; 8 positions agree with TRBD2. The CDR3 has 16 amino acids. Trimming cost V 0 bases and J 8 bases; bases outside gene matches: 10. Germline V gene lookup returns CDR1 SGHRS and CDR2 YFSETQ. Here the CDR3 DNA reads TGCGCCAGCAGCTTGGGATCCAGCGGGAGTACCGATGAGCAGTTCTTC. Encoded protein: CASSLGSSGSTDEQFF.

This clone was seen repeatedly, ten times or more. This rearrangement joins TRBV3-1 to TRBJ2-5; the D gene could be TRBD1 or TRBD2 (6 bases each). CDR1 LGHDT and CDR2 YNNKEL come from the germline V gene (reference sequence). This CDR3 contains 14 residues. V was trimmed by 1 base and J by 7 bases, leaving 13 bases between them. The DNA for the CDR3 is TGTGCCAGCAGCCAAGCTGGAGGGGGGCGGACCCAGTACTTC. This sequence encodes CASSQAGGGRTQYF.

This clone was detected ten times or more. The chain recombines TRBV5-1 with TRBJ2-3; 8 bases line up with TRBD1. The CDR3 runs to 15 residues. Germline V gene lookup returns CDR1 SGHRS and CDR2 YFSETQ. The J segment lost 4 bases and the V segment lost 0 bases, leaving 4 bases of the junction unmatched. The CDR3 loop reads CASSLEQGAADTQYF. DNA for the CDR3: TGCGCCAGCAGCTTGGAGCAGGGGGCTGCAGATACGCAGTATTTT.

This clone was picked up many times. The V call is TRBV30, the J call TRBJ2-1; 10 nucleotides agree with TRBD2. The CDR3 is made up of 13 amino acids. V was pared by 5 bases and J by 8 bases, with 6 bases of the junction left unmatched. The germline V gene has CDR1 GTSNPN and CDR2 SVGIG (reference sequence). In DNA, the CDR3 is TGTGCCTGGCGCCTAGCGGGAGCCCATGAGCAGTTCTTC. It translates to CAWRLAGAHEQFF.

Concerning this clone itself: The junction and the germline gene differ at one end; a read error may be behind it. This chain connects TRBV6-1 to TRBJ2-1; perhaps TRBD2 as D (6 bases). In germline, CDR1 is MNHNS, CDR2 SASEGT. The CDR3 runs to 18 residues. The CDR3 sequence: CASSDILDYLGRYNEQFF. CDR3 sequence (DNA): TGTGCCAGCAGTGATATACTGGACTACCTAGGGAGGTACAATGAGCAGTTTTTC.

This clone was seen at least ten times. The chain links TRBV15 to TRBJ1-2, with TRBD1 as a possible D gene (5 bases). In germline, CDR1 is LNHNV, CDR2 YYDKDF (reference sequence). The germline V and J ends were trimmed by 0 bases and 4 bases, with 9 bases remaining between them. This CDR3 comprises 14 residues. The CDR3, as DNA: TGTGCCACCAGCAGAGATGCAGGGAGCTATGGCTACACCTTC. Translation: CATSRDAGSYGYTF.

This clone has at least ten counts. CDR3: CASSLTAADTQYF. The CDR3 DNA reads as TGTGCCAGCTCACTGACAGCCGCAGATACGCAGTATTTT. The chain recombines TRBV18 with TRBJ2-3; tentative D call: TRBD1 (5 bases). Germline V lookup: CDR1 KGHSH, CDR2 LQKENI. The CDR3 totals 13 residues. Trimming took 4 bases from V and 4 from J, leaving 9 bases between them.